Listed below are T cell receptor beta chains from one sample, sequenced in a study of beta chain features in type 1 diabetes. Profiling relied on immunoSEQ multiplex PCR, and the TCRdb table lists in-frame clones only, not all of them. Found here are more than 300,000 clones, roughly 16% of them singletons; the top ten hold about 0.019%. The sequencing input was naive CD4+ T cells from blood. The receptors stem from a woman younger than 30 in good health. Both conserved end residues are part of each CDR3. The D gene is left open where the match is weak. Rows may omit the clone size; those that give it use once, few, many or a size class.

J	V	length	D	size	DNA	CDR3
TRBJ2-3	TRBV7-2	15	NA	NA	TGTGCCAGCAGCTTAGTATGGGAGAGCACAGATACGCAGTATTTT	CASSLVWESTDTQYF
TRBJ2-2	TRBV4-2	15	TRBD2	NA	TGTGCCAGCAGCCAAGATCGCGGGAGGGCCGGGGAGCTGTTTTTT	CASSQDRGRAGELFF
TRBJ2-1	TRBV6-1	13	TRBD2	few	TGTGCCAGTCGGAGCGGGAGGCACAATGAGCAGTTCTTC	CASRSGRHNEQFF
TRBJ1-2	TRBV7-2	13	NA	NA	TGTGCCAGCAGCTTAGCCAGGGCGGCTGGCTACACCTTC	CASSLARAAGYTF
TRBJ2-2	TRBV28	14	TRBD2	once	TGTGCCAGCCTAGCGGGAGTTGTGACCGGGGAGCTGTTTTTT	CASLAGVVTGELFF
TRBJ1-1	TRBV30	15	TRBD1	NA	TGTGCCTGGACACACATTCGGACAGGGCAAACTGAAGCTTTCTTT	CAWTHIRTGQTEAFF
TRBJ2-7	TRBV9	14	NA	few	TGTGCCAGCAGCGTAGCTCTGGCCTCCTACGAGCAGTACTTC	CASSVALASYEQYF
TRBJ2-1	TRBV7-8	16	TRBD1	NA	TGTGCCAGCAGCCCGAGGACAGGGATCTCCTACAATGAGCAGTTCTTC	CASSPRTGISYNEQFF
TRBJ2-7	TRBV11-1	14	TRBD1	few	TGTGCCAGCAGCACCGGGACAGGTTACGGGGAGCAGTACTTC	CASSTGTGYGEQYF
TRBJ1-1	TRBV15	19	NA	few	TGTGCCACCAGCAGAGTCCCTCCGGGGAACCTTCTAATGAACACTGAAGCTTTCTTT	CATSRVPPGNLLMNTEAFF